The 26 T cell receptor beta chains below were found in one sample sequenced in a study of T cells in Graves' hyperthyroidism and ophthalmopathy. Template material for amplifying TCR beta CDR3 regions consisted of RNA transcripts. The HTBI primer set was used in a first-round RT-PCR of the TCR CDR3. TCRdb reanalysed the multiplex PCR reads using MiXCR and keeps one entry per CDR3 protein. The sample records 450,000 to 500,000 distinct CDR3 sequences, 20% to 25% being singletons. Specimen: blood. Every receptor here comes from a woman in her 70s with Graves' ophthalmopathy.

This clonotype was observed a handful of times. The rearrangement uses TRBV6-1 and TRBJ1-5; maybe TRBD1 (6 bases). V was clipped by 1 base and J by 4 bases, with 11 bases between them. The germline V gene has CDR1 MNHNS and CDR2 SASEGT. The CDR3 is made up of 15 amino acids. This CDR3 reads CASSEDRAWNQPQHF. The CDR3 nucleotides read TGTGCCAGCAGTGAAGACAGGGCTTGGAATCAGCCCCAGCATTTT.

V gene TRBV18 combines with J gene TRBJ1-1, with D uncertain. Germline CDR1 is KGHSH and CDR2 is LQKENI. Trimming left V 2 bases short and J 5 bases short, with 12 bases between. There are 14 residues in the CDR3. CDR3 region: CASSPEVKGTEAFF. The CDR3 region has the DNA TGTGCCAGCTCACCAGAAGTTAAAGGGACTGAAGCTTTCTTT.

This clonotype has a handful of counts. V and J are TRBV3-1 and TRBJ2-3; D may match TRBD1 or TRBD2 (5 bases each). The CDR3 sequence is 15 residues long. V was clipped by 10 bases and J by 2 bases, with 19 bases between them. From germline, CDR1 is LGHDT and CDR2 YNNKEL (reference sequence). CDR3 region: CATSHSGRPTDTQYF. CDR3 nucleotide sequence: TGTGCCACTTCGCACTCGGGACGGCCCACAGATACGCAGTATTTT.

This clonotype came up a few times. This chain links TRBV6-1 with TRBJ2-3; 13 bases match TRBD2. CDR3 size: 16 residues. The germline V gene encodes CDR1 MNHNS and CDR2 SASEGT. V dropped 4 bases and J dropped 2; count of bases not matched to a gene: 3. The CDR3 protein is CASSAGLAGDTDTQYF. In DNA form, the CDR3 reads TGTGCCAGCAGTGCTGGACTAGCGGGGGACACAGATACGCAGTATTTT.

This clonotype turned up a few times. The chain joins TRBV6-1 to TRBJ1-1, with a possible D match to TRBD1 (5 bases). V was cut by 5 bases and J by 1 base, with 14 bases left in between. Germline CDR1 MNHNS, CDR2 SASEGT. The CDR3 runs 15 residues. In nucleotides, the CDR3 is TGTGCCAGCAGTTTCTCTGGGGGTGGGAACACTGAAGCTTTCTTT. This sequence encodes CASSFSGGGNTEAFF.

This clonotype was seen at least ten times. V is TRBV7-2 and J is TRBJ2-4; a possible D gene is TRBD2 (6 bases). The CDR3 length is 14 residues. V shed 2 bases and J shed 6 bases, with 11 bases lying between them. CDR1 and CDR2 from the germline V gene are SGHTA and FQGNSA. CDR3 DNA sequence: TGTGCCAGCAGCTTAAGACTAGTCCCAAACATTCAGTACTTC. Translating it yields CASSLRLVPNIQYF.

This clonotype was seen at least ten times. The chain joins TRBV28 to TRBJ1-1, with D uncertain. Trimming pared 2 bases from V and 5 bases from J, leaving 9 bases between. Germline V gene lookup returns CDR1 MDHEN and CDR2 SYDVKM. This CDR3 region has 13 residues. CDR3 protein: CASSLIQETEAFF. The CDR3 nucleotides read TGTGCCAGCAGTTTAATACAAGAGACTGAAGCTTTCTTT.

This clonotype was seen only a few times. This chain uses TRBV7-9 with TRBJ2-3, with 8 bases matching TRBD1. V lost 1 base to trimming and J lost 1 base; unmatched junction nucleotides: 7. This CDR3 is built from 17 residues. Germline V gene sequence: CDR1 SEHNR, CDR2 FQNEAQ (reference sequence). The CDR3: CASSLERQGSRTDTQYF. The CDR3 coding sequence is TGTGCCAGCAGCTTAGAACGACAGGGGTCCCGCACAGATACGCAGTATTTT.

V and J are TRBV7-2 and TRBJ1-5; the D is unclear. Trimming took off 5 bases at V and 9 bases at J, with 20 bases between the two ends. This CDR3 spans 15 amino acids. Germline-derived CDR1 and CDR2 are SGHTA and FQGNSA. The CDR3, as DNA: TGTGCCAGCAGCCTGTCCGGCCCCTCCCTTGGGCCCCAGCATTTT. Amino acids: CASSLSGPSLGPQHF.

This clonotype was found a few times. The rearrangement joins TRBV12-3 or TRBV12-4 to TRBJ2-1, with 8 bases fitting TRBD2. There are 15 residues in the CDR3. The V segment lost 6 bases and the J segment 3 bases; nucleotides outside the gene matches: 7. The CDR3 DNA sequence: TGTGCCAGCAGCCCCGGGAGGGGGTTCTACAATGAGCAGTTCTTC. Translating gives CASSPGRGFYNEQFF.

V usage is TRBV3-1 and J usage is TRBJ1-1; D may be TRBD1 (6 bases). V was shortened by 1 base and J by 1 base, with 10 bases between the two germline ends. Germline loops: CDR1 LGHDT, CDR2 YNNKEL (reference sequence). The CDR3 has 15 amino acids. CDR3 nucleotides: TGTGCCAGCAGCCAAGGATGGGACAAGAACACTGAAGCTTTCTTT. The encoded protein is CASSQGWDKNTEAFF.

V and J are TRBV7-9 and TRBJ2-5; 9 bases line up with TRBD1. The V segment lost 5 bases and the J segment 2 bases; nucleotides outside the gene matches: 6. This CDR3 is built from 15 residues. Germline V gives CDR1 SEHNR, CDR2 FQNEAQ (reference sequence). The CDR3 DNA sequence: TGTGCCAGCAGCACTTGGACAGGGGATCAAGAGACCCAGTACTTC. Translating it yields CASSTWTGDQETQYF.

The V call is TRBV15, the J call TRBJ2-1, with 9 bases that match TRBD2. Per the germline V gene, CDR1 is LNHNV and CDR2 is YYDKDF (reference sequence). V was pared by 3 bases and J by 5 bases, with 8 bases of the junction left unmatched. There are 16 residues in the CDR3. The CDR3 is CATSSRGTSSDNEQFF. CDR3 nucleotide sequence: TGTGCCACCAGCAGCCGCGGGACTAGCTCAGACAATGAGCAGTTCTTC.

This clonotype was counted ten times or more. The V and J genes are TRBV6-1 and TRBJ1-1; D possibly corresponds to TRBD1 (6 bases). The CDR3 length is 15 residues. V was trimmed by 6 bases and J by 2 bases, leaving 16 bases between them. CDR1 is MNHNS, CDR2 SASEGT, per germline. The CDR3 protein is CASRGQTGINTEAFF. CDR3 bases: TGTGCCAGCAGGGGTCAGACAGGAATAAACACTGAAGCTTTCTTT.

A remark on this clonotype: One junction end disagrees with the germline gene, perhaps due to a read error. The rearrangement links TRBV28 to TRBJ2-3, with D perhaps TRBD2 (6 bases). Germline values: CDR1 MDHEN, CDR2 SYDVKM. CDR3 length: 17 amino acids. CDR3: CASSQDRGGLPSDTQYF. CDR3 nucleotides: TGCGCCAGCAGCCAAGATCGGGGAGGATTGCCCTCAGATACGCAGTATTTT. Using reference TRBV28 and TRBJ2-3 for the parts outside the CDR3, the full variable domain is DVKVTQSSRYLVKRTGEKVFLECVQDMDHENMFWYRQDPGLGLRLIYFSYDVKMKEKGDIPEGYSVSREKKERFSLILESASTNQTSMYLCASSQDRGGLPSDTQYFGPGTRLTVL.

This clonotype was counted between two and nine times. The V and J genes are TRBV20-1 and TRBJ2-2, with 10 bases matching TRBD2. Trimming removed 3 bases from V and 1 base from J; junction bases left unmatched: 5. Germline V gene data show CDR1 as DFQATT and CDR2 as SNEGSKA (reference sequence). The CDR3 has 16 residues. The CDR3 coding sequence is TGCAGTGCTAGGAAAGCTAGCGGGAGGAACACCGGGGAGCTGTTTTTT. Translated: CSARKASGRNTGELFF.

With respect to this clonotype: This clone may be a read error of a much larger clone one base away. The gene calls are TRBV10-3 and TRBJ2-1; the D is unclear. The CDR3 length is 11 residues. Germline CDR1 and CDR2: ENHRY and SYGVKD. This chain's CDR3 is CAISINKEQFF. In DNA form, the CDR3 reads TGTGCCATCAGCATTAACAAGGAGCAGTTCTTC.

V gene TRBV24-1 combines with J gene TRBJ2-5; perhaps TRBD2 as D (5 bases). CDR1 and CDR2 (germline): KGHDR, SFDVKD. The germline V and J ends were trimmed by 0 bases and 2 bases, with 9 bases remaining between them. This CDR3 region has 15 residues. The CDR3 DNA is TGTGCCACCAGTGATTTGACGAGGGAACAAGAGACCCAGTACTTC. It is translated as CATSDLTREQETQYF.

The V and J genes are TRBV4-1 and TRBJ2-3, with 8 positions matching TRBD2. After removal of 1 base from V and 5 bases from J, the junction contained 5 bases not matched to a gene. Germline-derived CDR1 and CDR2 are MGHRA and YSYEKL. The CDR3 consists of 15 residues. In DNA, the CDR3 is TGCGCCAGCAGCCAAGGGGCGGGAGGAATAGATACGCAGTATTTT. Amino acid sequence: CASSQGAGGIDTQYF.

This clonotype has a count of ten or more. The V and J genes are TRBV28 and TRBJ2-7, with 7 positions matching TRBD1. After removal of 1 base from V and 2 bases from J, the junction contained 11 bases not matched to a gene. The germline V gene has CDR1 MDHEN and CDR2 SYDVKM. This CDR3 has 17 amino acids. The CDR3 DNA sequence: TGTGCCAGCAGTTTATTTACTCCCGGGACAGTTACCTACGAGCAGTACTTC. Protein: CASSLFTPGTVTYEQYF.

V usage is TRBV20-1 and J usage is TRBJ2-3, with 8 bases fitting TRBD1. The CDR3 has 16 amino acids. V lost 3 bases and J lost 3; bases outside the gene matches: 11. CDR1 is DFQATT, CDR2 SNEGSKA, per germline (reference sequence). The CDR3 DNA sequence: TGCAGTGCTAGTGCAGGGACAGGCCTCCGGACAGATACGCAGTATTTT. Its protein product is CSASAGTGLRTDTQYF.

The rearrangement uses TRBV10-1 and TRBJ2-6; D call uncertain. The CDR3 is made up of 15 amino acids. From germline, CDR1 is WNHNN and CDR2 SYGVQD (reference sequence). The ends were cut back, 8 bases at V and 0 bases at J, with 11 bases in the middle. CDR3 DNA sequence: TGCGCCAGCGGAAAGGGTGGCTCTGGGGCCAACGTCCTGACTTTC. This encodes CASGKGGSGANVLTF.

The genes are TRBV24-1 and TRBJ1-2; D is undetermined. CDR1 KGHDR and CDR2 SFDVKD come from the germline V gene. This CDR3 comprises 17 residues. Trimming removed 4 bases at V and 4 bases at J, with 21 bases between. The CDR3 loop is CATSESVYGPKGYGYTF. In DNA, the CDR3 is TGTGCCACCAGTGAATCCGTCTACGGGCCGAAGGGCTATGGCTACACCTTC.

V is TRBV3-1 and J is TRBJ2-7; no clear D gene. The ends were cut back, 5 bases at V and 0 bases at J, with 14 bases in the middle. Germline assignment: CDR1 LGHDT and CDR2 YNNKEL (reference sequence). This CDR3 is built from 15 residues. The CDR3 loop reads CASSESRSSSYEQYF. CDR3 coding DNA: TGTGCCAGCAGCGAAAGTCGATCCAGCTCCTACGAGCAGTACTTC.

The CDR3 reads CASITGNQPQHF. The CDR3, as DNA: TGTGCCAGCATTACTGGCAATCAGCCCCAGCATTTT. The chain recombines TRBV28 with TRBJ1-5; D is unresolved. Germline V gene data show CDR1 as MDHEN and CDR2 as SYDVKM. This CDR3 region has 12 residues. V was clipped by 7 bases and J by 2 bases, with 6 bases between them.

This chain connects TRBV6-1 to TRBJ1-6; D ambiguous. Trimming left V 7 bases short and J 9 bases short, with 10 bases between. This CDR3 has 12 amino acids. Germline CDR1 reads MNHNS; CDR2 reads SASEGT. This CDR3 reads CASTIRGSPLHF. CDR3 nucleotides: TGTGCCAGCACCATTCGAGGTTCACCCCTCCACTTT.